Below, one T cell receptor (beta chain) is given with its context. Only a few counts were recorded for this clone. The antigen it binds to is not known. No base quality values were provided; no much bigger clone lies one nucleotide off. This sample's time point label indicates: about 28 days (+/-7) after the second vaccine dose. AZD1222 recipients with second doses at about 4 weeks or about 12 weeks were pooled, because spike-specific TCR depth and breadth did not differ between schedules. Samples from vaccinated people were obtained from the UK trials COV001 and COV002, which included a single-blind randomized controlled phase 2/3 trial of AZD1222 (ChAdOx1 nCoV-19) in healthy adults. For TCRbeta chain sequencing, PBMC samples were collected from trial participants at day 0 and at day 28 after the second dose. The CDR3 regions of human TCRbeta chains were analyzed by immunosequencing. Regarding the original processing steps: Repertoire TCRs were matched against a reference library of SARS-CoV-2-specific TCRs generated with the MIRA antigen-specificity platform. Breadth was defined as the fraction of unique TCRs that were SARS-CoV-2-associated, and depth was defined as the fraction of total T cells that were SARS-CoV-2-associated. Using the MIRA data, every spike-specific TCR was mapped to the spike region that the TCR reacted to and assigned to either a CD4 or a CD8 class. Log10-transformed breadth and depth values were compared by one-way ANOVA with Sidak's multiple comparisons tests. TCRdb re-hosts the immuneACCESS table, in-frame sequences only. Its copies lack some clones; in the studies checked, an unresolved V gene accounts for under half of them, and the cause for the rest is not known. V, J and clone size reflect that table, while D and trimming were determined from the DNA. This sample has over 100,000 clones in its table, and approximately 90% of those were observed once. Together, the top ten hold approximately 1.1% of the sample.

The data belong to a study of T cell responses to AZD1222 COVID-19 vaccine (dated by TCRdb to the early 2020s). General notes on the study: TCR sequencing covered roughly 230 trial participants: 200 to 220 given two doses of AZD1222 and approximately 25 given two doses of MenACWY control vaccine. Trial participants were enrolled by age into subgroups of 18-55, 56-69 and 70-plus years, and 148, 28 and 57 TCR-sequenced participants, respectively, were included in these subgroups. Broader findings and caveats from the paper: Only six or seven AZD1222 recipients were SARS-CoV-2 seropositive at baseline, limiting conclusions about previously exposed vaccinees. Participants were mostly white British, with more females than males. The authors suggested clonal diversity may have been underestimated. Because no samples from the day 14 peak response were available, repertoires could be characterized only after the peak T cell response. A significant rise in spike-specific TCR breadth and depth was observed after two AZD1222 doses relative to day 0 and relative to MenACWY recipients. Nearly half of unique spike-specific TCRs reportedly recognized epitopes outside regions mutated in the B.1.351 and B.1.1.7 variants. The 56-69-year group was small, and its depth increase did not reach significance, likely because of low power. The whole spike protein was spanned by vaccine-associated CD4 TCRs, and dominant responses were seen in regions 160-218 and 743-854.

From the germline V gene, CDR1 is SGHDN and CDR2 is FVKESK. The V and J ends are trimmed by 4 bases and 0 bases, leaving 12 bases between them. The CDR3 runs 15 residues from the cysteine to the phenylalanine. The read is trimmed to its CDR3 DNA, 45 bases read in frame from base 1. The chain uses TRBV14 and TRBJ1-2; no D gene is confidently identified. Source: peripheral blood, taken 28 days after the second AZD1222 dose. The receptor was derived from an adult who received the AZD1222 COVID-19 vaccine. The CDR3 sequence is CASSRLTGANYGYTF. The DNA is as follows: TGTGCCAGCAGCCGATTGACGGGCGCTAACTATGGCTACACCTTC. The CDR3 plus the reference TRBV14 and TRBJ1-2 genes for the other parts give the full variable domain: EAGVTQFPSHSVIEKGQTVTLRCDPISGHDNLYWYRRVMGKEIKFLLHFVKESKQDESGMPNNRFLAERTGGTYSTLKVQPAELEDSGVYFCASSRLTGANYGYTFGSGTRLTVV.